A selection of T cell receptor beta chains follows, all from one sample in a study of cytomegalovirus exposure and HLA in healthy donors. The method was immunoSEQ multiplex PCR; TCRdb's version includes in-frame clones alone and lacks a portion of them. The sample holds 160,000 or so clones, roughly 85% seen once. What was sequenced was PBMCs. The origin of the receptors is a man between 18 and 29 years old in good health and CMV-seropositive. Each CDR3 is given with its conserved first and last residue. Each record gives: CDR3 length, J gene, clone size, D gene, V gene, CDR3 DNA, CDR3 protein. A D gene is named only where the DNA matches it firmly. Size values are once, few and many counts, or a class for expanded clones, and some rows have none.

>15|TRBJ2-3|-|-|TRBV7-2
TGTGCCAGCATCCTGGGTATGGAGTTCACAGATACGCAGTATTTT
CASILGMEFTDTQYF
>15|TRBJ2-7|-|TRBD2|TRBV7-2
TGTGCCAGCAGCTATGAGGGGAGGGCGGGAGACGAGCAGTACTTC
CASSYEGRAGDEQYF
>14|TRBJ1-2|-|TRBD1|TRBV4-2
TGTGCCAGCAGCCAAGCAGGGGGCAACTATGGCTACACCTTC
CASSQAGGNYGYTF
>15|TRBJ2-2|-|TRBD1|TRBV7-2
TGTGCCAGCAGAGAGGACAGGGTGAACACCGGGGAGCTGTTTTTT
CASREDRVNTGELFF
>13|TRBJ1-1|-|-|TRBV27
TGTGCCAGCAGTTATCTAACCGGGACACCAGCTTTCTTT
CASSYLTGTPAFF
>18|TRBJ2-1|-|TRBD2|TRBV7-9
TGTGCCAGCAGCTTATCGGAGACTAGCGGGAAAAAGTACAATGAGCAGTTCTTC
CASSLSETSGKKYNEQFF
>13|TRBJ2-7|-|-|TRBV6-1
TGTGCCAGCAGTGAAGGGCAGGCCTACGAGCAGTACTTC
CASSEGQAYEQYF
>17|TRBJ2-1|-|TRBD2|TRBV5-4
TGTGCCAGCAGCCCGTTTCTAGCACGGGAGGGCCGGGATGAGCAGTTCTTC
CASSPFLAREGRDEQFF
>16|TRBJ2-3|-|TRBD1|TRBV5-6
TGTGCCAGCAGCCTCCGCCCGGGACAGCGCACAGATACGCAGTATTTT
CASSLRPGQRTDTQYF
>16|TRBJ2-1|-|-|TRBV10-2
TGCGCCAGCAGTTCTGGGGCCCTGGGTGCCTACAATGAGCAGTTCTTC
CASSSGALGAYNEQFF
>15|TRBJ1-3|few|-|TRBV11-2
TGTGCCAGCAGCTTACAACAGTTCTCTGGAAACACCATATATTTT
CASSLQQFSGNTIYF
>14|TRBJ2-1|-|-|TRBV7-8
TGTGCCAGCAGCCGAAAGAGAAACGTCCATGAGCAGTTCTTC
CASSRKRNVHEQFF
>14|TRBJ1-2|-|-|TRBV5-6
TGTGCCAGCAGCTCGACCCCGTTCGAGGATGGCTACACCTTC
CASSSTPFEDGYTF
>13|TRBJ1-2|once|-|TRBV5-6
TGTGCCAGCAGCTTGGCAGGGGACTATGGCCACCCCTTC
CASSLAGDYGHPF
>14|TRBJ2-7|once|-|TRBV9
TGTGCCAGCAGCGTAGGCGGGGCTGAATACGAGCAGTACTTC
CASSVGGAEYEQYF
>16|TRBJ2-2|-|-|TRBV14
TGTGCCAGCAGCCAAGATCTCCCAGGAGGCACCGGGGAGCTGTTTTTT
CASSQDLPGGTGELFF
>15|TRBJ1-1|-|-|TRBV6-1
TGTGCCAGCAGTGAACCCCTGACAGTGAACACTGAAGCTTTCTTT
CASSEPLTVNTEAFF
>13|TRBJ1-2|-|-|TRBV5-5
TGTGCCAGCAGCTTTGGGCAGAACTATGGCTACACCTTC
CASSFGQNYGYTF
>15|TRBJ2-7|once|TRBD1|TRBV7-2
TGTGCCAGCAGCTTTGGGGACAGGGGAGCCTACGAGCAGTACTTC
CASSFGDRGAYEQYF
>16|TRBJ2-7|-|TRBD2|TRBV7-6
TGTGCCAGCAGCTTAGCGGCCGGGGGGGTTGTTTACGAGCAGTACTTC
CASSLAAGGVVYEQYF
>14|TRBJ2-2|once|TRBD2|TRBV5-1
TGCGCCAGCACCAGCAGCGGGATCACCGGGGAGCTGTTTTTT
CASTSSGITGELFF
>15|TRBJ1-5|-|TRBD1|TRBV19
TGTGCCAGTAGTAGGCTGGCAGGGGGGTATCAGCCCCAGCATTTT
CASSRLAGGYQPQHF
>14|TRBJ2-2|-|-|TRBV27
TGTGCCAGCAGTAACCCCGACAGGCCCGGGGAGCTGTTTTTT
CASSNPDRPGELFF
>14|TRBJ2-1|-|TRBD2|TRBV2
TGTGCCAGCAAGAGGAGCGGGAGTTTACATGAGCAGTTCTTC
CASKRSGSLHEQFF
>15|TRBJ2-6|-|-|TRBV6-1
TGTGCCAGCAAGCCCGGGATCGAAAGAGCCAACGTCCTGACTTTC
CASKPGIERANVLTF